The clone carrying this TCR gamma chain was observed a handful of times. Its specificity is not known. Unmatched junction bases numbered 8, after V lost 0 bases and J lost 7 bases. Germline V lookup: CDR1 EGSNGY, CDR2 YDSYNSKV. The CDR3 consists of 15 residues. The data belong to a study of Vδ1+ human thymocytes. Regarding the study as a whole: In the thymus, TRG and TRD repertoires looked highly polyclonal with Gaussian CDR3 lengths.

Sequences come from RNA converted to cDNA by reverse transcription. Multiplex PCR used pooled V-gene forward primers and a constant-region reverse primer to amplify CDR3s. TCRdb fed the multiplex PCR reads into CATT to redo clone calling. This table has tens of thousands of gamma-chain clones, around 20% appearing once. Thymocytes were sorted as CD3+ TCRVdelta1+ TCRVdelta2- after alphabeta T cell depletion. V usage is TRGV2 and J usage is TRGJP2. The receptor comes from a boy in the first two years of life who had congenital heart surgery. The sample consisted of Vdelta1+ gamma-delta thymocytes from the thymus. The subset: FACS-sorted CD3+ TCRalphabeta- TCRVdelta1+ TCRVdelta2- thymocytes. This CDR3 is CATWDGPYYDWIKTF. The CDR3 DNA follows: TGTGCCACCTGGGACGGGCCGTATTATGATTGGATCAAGACGTTT.